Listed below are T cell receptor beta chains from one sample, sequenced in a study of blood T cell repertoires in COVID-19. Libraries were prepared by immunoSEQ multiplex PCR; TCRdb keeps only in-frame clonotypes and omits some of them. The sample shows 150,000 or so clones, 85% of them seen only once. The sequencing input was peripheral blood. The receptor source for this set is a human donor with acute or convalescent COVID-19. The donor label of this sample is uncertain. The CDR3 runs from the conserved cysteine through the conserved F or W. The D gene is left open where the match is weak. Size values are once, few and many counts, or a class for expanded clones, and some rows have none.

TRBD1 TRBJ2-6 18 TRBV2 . TGTGCCAGCTCCGTGCCGGGACAGGGGATTCAGGGGGCCAACGTCCTGACTTTC CASSVPGQGIQGANVLTF
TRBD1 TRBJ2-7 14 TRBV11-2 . TGTGCCAGCAGCGCTTTACAGGGGTTCTACGAGCAGTACTTC CASSALQGFYEQYF
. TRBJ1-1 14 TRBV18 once TGTGCCAGCTCACCGGCGGCTTTGGTCACTGAAGCTTTCTTT CASSPAALVTEAFF
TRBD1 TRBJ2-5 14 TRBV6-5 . TGTGCCAGCAGGGGCCGGGACAGGGCAAAGACCCAGTACTTC CASRGRDRAKTQYF
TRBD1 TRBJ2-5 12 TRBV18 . TGTGCCAGCTCACGGGACAGGGAGACCCAGTACTTC CASSRDRETQYF
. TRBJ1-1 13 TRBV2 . TGTGCCAGCAGTGACAGGATTAACACTGAAGCTTTCTTT CASSDRINTEAFF
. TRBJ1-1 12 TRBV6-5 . TGTGCCAGCAGTCCGGGGGGCTTGCCAGCTTTCTTT CASSPGGLPAFF
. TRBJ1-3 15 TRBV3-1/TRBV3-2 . TGTGCCAGCAGCCCAGACAGGAACTCTGGAAACACCATATATTTT CASSPDRNSGNTIYF
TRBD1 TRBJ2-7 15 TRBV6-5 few TGTGCCAGCAGTTACTCGGGACAGCCTCCCTACGAGCAGTACTTC CASSYSGQPPYEQYF
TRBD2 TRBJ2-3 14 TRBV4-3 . TGCGCCAGCATTAGCGGGGGGGCGGAAGATACGCAGTATTTT CASISGGAEDTQYF
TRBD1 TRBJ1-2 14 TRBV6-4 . TGTGCCAGCAGTGAGACAGGGGCCAGAGATGGCTACACCTTC CASSETGARDGYTF
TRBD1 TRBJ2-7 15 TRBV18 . TGTGCCAGCTCACGGCGAACAGGGGATCAGGCCGAGCAGTACTTC CASSRRTGDQAEQYF
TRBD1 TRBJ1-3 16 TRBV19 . TGTGCCAGTACAGGGGGCGCGAAGAGCGCTGGAAACACCATATATTTT CASTGGAKSAGNTIYF
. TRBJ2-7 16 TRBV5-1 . TGCGCCAGCAGCTTAGGCTTGTACAGGGACCTCTACGAGCAGTACTTC CASSLGLYRDLYEQYF
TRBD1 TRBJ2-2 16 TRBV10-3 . TGTGCCAGCGGACAGGGTCGAACTTCGAGCACCGGGGAGCTGTTTTTT CASGQGRTSSTGELFF
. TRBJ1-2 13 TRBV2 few TGTGCCAGCAGTGAGGTACAGTATGATGGCTACACCTTC CASSEVQYDGYTF
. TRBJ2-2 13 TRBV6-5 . TGTGCCAGCAGGAATAGCAACACCGGGGAGCTGTTTTTT CASRNSNTGELFF
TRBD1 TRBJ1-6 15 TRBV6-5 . TGTGCCAGCAGTCCGGACAGGGGGCTCAATTCACCCCTCCACTTT CASSPDRGLNSPLHF
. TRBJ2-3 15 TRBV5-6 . TGTGCCAGCAGCTTGGGTGGCTTGAGCACAGATACGCAGTATTTT CASSLGGLSTDTQYF
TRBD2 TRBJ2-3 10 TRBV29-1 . TGCAGCACATGGGAGGGGCCGCAGTATTTT CSTWEGPQYF
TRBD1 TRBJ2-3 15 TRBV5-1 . TGCGCCAGCAGCTTGGCGAGGACAGGGGTCAGTACGCAGTATTTT CASSLARTGVSTQYF
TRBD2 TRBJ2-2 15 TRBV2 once TGTGCCAGCACTAGCGGGGGGGCCATTACCGGGGAGCTGTTTTTT CASTSGGAITGELFF
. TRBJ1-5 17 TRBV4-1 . TGCGCCAGCAGCCAAGTTTCCGGGGTTAATAGCAATCAGCCCCAGCATTTT CASSQVSGVNSNQPQHF
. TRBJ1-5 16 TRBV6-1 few TGTGCCAGCAGTGAAATGAGTTTGACAGCCAATCAGCCCCAGCATTTT CASSEMSLTANQPQHF
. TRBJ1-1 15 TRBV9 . TGTGCCAGCAGCCCCGGCGGCAGCATGAACACTGAAGCTTTCTTT CASSPGGSMNTEAFF
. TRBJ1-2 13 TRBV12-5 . TGTGCTAGTGGTTTTCAGGGGAGCTATGGCTACACCTTC CASGFQGSYGYTF
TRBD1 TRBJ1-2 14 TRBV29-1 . TGCAGCGTCTACTACAGGGGCGCGAACTATGGCTACACCTTC CSVYYRGANYGYTF
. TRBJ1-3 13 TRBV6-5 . TGTGCCACCTGGACTTTGACGGGAAACACCATATATTTT CATWTLTGNTIYF
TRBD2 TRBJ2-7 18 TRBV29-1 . TGCAGCGTTGTCGTGCGCTTCTCCCCACTAGCGGGTGGCTACGAGCAGTACTTC CSVVVRFSPLAGGYEQYF
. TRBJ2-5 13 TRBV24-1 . TGTGCCACCAGTGACGGGGACAAAAGGGACCAGTACTTC CATSDGDKRDQYF
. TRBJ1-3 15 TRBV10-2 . TGCGCCAGCAGTCCCTCGACTGTCTCTGGAAACACCATATATTTT CASSPSTVSGNTIYF
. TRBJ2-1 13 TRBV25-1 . TGTGCCAGCAGACAGACCTCCTACAATGAGCAGTTCTTC CASRQTSYNEQFF
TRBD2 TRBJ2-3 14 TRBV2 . TGTGCCAGCAGTTTGACTAGCCCCACAGATACGCAGTATTTT CASSLTSPTDTQYF
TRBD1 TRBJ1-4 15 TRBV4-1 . TGCGCCAGCCAAACCCGACAGGGACTGAATGAAAAACTGTTTTTT CASQTRQGLNEKLFF
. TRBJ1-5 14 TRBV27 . TGTGCCAGCAGTTTCCAGGGGCGGCATCAGCCCCAGCATTTT CASSFQGRHQPQHF
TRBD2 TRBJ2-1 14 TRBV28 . TGTGCCACGGGACTAGCGGGCCCCTACAATGAGCAGTTCTTC CATGLAGPYNEQFF
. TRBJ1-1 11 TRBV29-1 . TGCAGCGTAGTGGCCGGGACAGAAGCTTTCTTT CSVVAGTEAFF
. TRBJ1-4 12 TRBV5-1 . TGCGCCAGCAGCTTGGAAAGCGAAAAACTGTTTTTT CASSLESEKLFF
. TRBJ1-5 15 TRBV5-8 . TGTGCCAGCAGCTTGGGTCAGTATAGCAATCAGCCCCAGCATTTT CASSLGQYSNQPQHF
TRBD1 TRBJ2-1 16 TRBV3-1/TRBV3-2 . TGTGCCAGCAGCCAAGGAACGGGACAGACTTACAATGAGCAGTTCTTC CASSQGTGQTYNEQFF
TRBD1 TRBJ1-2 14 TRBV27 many TGTGCCAGCAGAGGCCGGGGACAGTACTATGGCTACACCTTC CASRGRGQYYGYTF
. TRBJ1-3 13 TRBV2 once TGTGCCAGCAGTGAAGCCTTTGGAAACACCATATATTTT CASSEAFGNTIYF